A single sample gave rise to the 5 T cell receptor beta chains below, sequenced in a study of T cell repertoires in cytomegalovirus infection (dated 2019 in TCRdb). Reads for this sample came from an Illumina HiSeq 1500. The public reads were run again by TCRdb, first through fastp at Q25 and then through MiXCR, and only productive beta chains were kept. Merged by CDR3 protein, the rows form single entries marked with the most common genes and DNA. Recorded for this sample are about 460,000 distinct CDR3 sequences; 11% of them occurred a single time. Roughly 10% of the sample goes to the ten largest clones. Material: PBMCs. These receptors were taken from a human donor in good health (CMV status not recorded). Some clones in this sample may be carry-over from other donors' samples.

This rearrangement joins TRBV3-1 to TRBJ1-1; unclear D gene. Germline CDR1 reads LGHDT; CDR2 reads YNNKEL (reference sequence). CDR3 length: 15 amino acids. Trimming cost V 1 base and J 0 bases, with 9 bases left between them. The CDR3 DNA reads TGTGCCAGCAGCCAAGGCAACAGCATGAACACTGAAGCTTTCTTT. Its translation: CASSQGNSMNTEAFF.

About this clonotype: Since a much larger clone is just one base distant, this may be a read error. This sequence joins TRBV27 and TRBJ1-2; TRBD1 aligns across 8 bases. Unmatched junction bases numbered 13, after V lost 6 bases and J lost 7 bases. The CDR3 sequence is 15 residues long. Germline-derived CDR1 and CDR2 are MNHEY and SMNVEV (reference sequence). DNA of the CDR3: TGTGCCAGCAGCCCACGGGACAGGTCGATTTGTGGCTACACCTTC. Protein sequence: CASSPRDRSICGYTF.

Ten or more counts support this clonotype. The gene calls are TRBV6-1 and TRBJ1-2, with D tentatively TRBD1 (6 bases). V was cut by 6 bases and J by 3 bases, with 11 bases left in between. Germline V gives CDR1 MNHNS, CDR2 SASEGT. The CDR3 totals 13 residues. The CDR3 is CASSQQGHYGYTF. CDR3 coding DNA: TGTGCCAGCAGCCAACAGGGTCACTATGGCTACACCTTC.

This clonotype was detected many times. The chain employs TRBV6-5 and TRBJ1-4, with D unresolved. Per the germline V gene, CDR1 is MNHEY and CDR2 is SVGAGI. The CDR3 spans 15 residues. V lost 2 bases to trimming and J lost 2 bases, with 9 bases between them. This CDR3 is CASSYDFTTNEKLFF. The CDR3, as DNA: TGTGCCAGCAGTTACGACTTTACTACTAATGAAAAACTGTTTTTT.

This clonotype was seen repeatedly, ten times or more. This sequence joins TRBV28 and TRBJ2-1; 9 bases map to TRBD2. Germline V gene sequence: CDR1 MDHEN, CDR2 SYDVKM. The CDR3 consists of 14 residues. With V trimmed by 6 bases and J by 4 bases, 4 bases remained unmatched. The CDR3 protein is CASSRLADYNEQFF. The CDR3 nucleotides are TGTGCCAGCAGCCGACTAGCGGATTACAATGAGCAGTTCTTC.